The 24 T cell receptor beta chains below were found in one sample sequenced in a study of shared clonotypes between healthy human individuals. Method: immunoSEQ multiplex PCR; TCRdb's copy keeps in-frame clones and lacks some. In the table there are about 2.2 million clones, about 93% of which are singletons. CD8 cells classed as naive were CD45RO-negative and positively selected for CCR7, excluding terminally differentiated effector memory CD45RA+ cells. What was sequenced was naive CD8+ T cells from PBMCs. The receptors were sampled from a man in his late teens or twenties in good health. Some clones in this sample may be carry-over from other donors' samples.

The chain employs TRBV11-1 and TRBJ2-7; tentatively, D is TRBD2 (5 bases). Looked up from germline, CDR1 is SGHAT and CDR2 is FQDESV (reference sequence). Between the trimmed V and J ends, which lost 6 bases and 7 bases, there was a span of 10 bases. The CDR3 is 11 residues long. CDR3 region: CASRRSGEQYF. The CDR3 DNA reads as TGTGCCAGCAGACGAAGCGGTGAGCAGTACTTC.

A note on this clone: Additional DNA sequences in this sample encode the identical CDR3. The chain combines TRBV19 with TRBJ2-3, with 12 bases aligning to TRBD2. CDR1 and CDR2 from the germline V gene are LNHDA and SQIVND (reference sequence). This CDR3 region has 16 residues. The junction had 3 bases not matched to a gene; V was cut back by 3 bases and J by 2 bases. In nucleotides, the CDR3 is TGTGCCAGTAGTATCGGGACTAGCGGGTTCACAGATACGCAGTATTTT. This sequence encodes CASSIGTSGFTDTQYF. Using reference TRBV19 and TRBJ2-3 for the parts outside the CDR3, the full variable domain is DGGITQSPKYLFRKEGQNVTLSCEQNLNHDAMYWYRQDPGQGLRLIYYSQIVNDFQKGDIAEGYSVSREKKESFPLTVTSAQKNPTAFYLCASSIGTSGFTDTQYFGPGTRLTVL.

The chain is built from TRBV19 and TRBJ2-1; 7 bases map to TRBD1. CDR1 is LNHDA and CDR2 is SQIVND in the germline V gene (reference sequence). The CDR3 is made up of 13 amino acids. The J segment lost 3 bases and the V segment lost 9 bases, leaving 5 bases of the junction unmatched. CDR3 in DNA: TGTGCCAGCGAGACAGGGAACTACAATGAGCAGTTCTTC. Encoded protein: CASETGNYNEQFF.

The V gene is TRBV7-9, the J gene TRBJ2-2; 7 bases map to TRBD2. This CDR3 comprises 14 residues. J gave up 1 base and V 8 bases, and 4 bases lay outside the gene matches. Germline V lookup: CDR1 SEHNR, CDR2 FQNEAQ (reference sequence). The CDR3 spells CASGERGNTGELFF. The CDR3, as DNA: TGTGCCAGCGGCGAGCGGGGGAACACCGGGGAGCTGTTTTTT.

CDR3 amino acids: CASSRTRGGGELFF. The CDR3 DNA reads TGTGCCAGCAGTAGAACGAGGGGCGGCGGGGAGCTGTTTTTT. The chain uses TRBV6-5 and TRBJ2-2; perhaps D is TRBD1 or TRBD2 (5 bases each). Germline V gene sequence: CDR1 MNHEY, CDR2 SVGAGI. The CDR3 has 14 amino acids. V was cut by 5 bases and J by 7 bases, with 14 bases left in between.

The chain has TRBV7-6 and TRBJ1-4; the D is unclear. With 5 bases removed from V and 8 bases from J, the gap between germline ends came to 18 bases. The CDR3 is 15 amino acids. Germline V gene sequence: CDR1 SGHVS, CDR2 FNYEAQ. The CDR3 nucleotides are TGTGCCAGCAGCGCCCTCAGCAGAAAAGGGGAAAAACTGTTTTTT. Residues: CASSALSRKGEKLFF.

The gene calls are TRBV30 and TRBJ1-2; D not certain. This CDR3 spans 14 amino acids. The germline V gene has CDR1 GTSNPN and CDR2 SVGIG (reference sequence). Trimming pared 0 bases from V and 6 bases from J, leaving 14 bases between. The CDR3 DNA follows: TGTGCCTGGAGTGTTTGGCAAAGCTCCCATGGCTACACCTTC. Encoded protein: CAWSVWQSSHGYTF.

V gene TRBV11-1 combines with J gene TRBJ2-7; no definite D call. With 4 bases removed from V and 7 bases from J, the gap between germline ends came to 11 bases. There are 12 residues in the CDR3. Germline V gene data show CDR1 as SGHAT and CDR2 as FQDESV (reference sequence). The CDR3 loop is CASSYGPEEQYF. In nucleotides, the CDR3 is TGTGCCAGCAGCTATGGGCCCGAGGAGCAGTACTTC.

The J gene is TRBJ2-5, the V gene TRBV28, with D unresolved. The germline gives CDR1 MDHEN, CDR2 SYDVKM. There are 16 residues in the CDR3. V shed 5 bases and J shed 5 bases, with 21 bases lying between them. CDR3 sequence reads: CASSPPSLQNSETQYF. CDR3 sequence (DNA): TGTGCCAGCAGTCCCCCTTCACTACAAAACTCTGAGACCCAGTACTTC.

The chain joins TRBV9 to TRBJ2-7, with 7 bases aligning to TRBD1. V lost 4 bases to trimming and J lost 5 bases; unmatched junction nucleotides: 9. This CDR3 spans 14 amino acids. Germline-derived CDR1 and CDR2 are SGDLS and YYNGEE. CDR3 sequence: CASSTQGDGHEQYF. The DNA for the CDR3 is TGTGCCAGCAGCACCCAGGGGGACGGTCACGAGCAGTACTTC.

This clone showed up just once. The V gene is TRBV4-3, the J gene TRBJ1-2; 10 nucleotides agree with TRBD1. CDR1 is LGHNA, CDR2 YSLEER, per germline. Losses at the gene ends were 0 bases for V and 11 bases for J; bases not matched to a gene: 18. The CDR3 is made up of 18 amino acids. The CDR3 loop is CASSQDTGQGRRGPSYTF. CDR3 sequence (DNA): TGCGCCAGCAGCCAAGATACGGGACAGGGGCGGAGGGGCCCAAGTTACACCTTC.

V usage is TRBV7-9 and J usage is TRBJ2-2, with D possibly matching TRBD2 (6 bases). The CDR3 loop spans 11 amino acids. Germline assignment: CDR1 SEHNR and CDR2 FQNEAQ (reference sequence). V lost 8 bases and J 5 bases, leaving 6 bases between the germline ends. CDR3 DNA: TGTGCCAGCGGGAGGACCGGGGAGCTGTTTTTT. Translation: CASGRTGELFF.

CDR3: CAISSGPGTRHSGANVLTF. The CDR3 DNA is TGTGCCATCTCTTCGGGTCCGGGGACTCGTCATTCTGGGGCCAACGTCCTGACTTTC. The chain has TRBV10-3 and TRBJ2-6, with TRBD2 as a possible D gene (6 bases). CDR3 length: 19 amino acids. With 8 bases removed from V and 1 base from J, the gap between germline ends came to 24 bases. Per the germline V gene, CDR1 is ENHRY and CDR2 is SYGVKD.

The chain combines TRBV27 with TRBJ2-7, with TRBD2 matching 8 bases. The ends lost 6 bases at V and 2 bases at J; junction bases unmatched: 9. The CDR3 totals 15 residues. Germline CDR1 and CDR2: MNHEY and SMNVEV (reference sequence). CDR3 sequence reads: CASRSVGGAAYEQYF. CDR3 sequence (DNA): TGTGCCAGCAGATCTGTCGGGGGGGCTGCCTACGAGCAGTACTTC.

The gene calls are TRBV10-1 and TRBJ2-1; D unclear. The CDR3 loop spans 17 amino acids. The V and J ends lost 4 bases and 5 bases respectively, with 21 bases between them. Germline CDR1 and CDR2: WNHNN and SYGVQD (reference sequence). The CDR3: CASSGVHGWTANNEQFF. The CDR3 DNA follows: TGCGCCAGCAGTGGGGTGCACGGGTGGACCGCTAACAATGAGCAGTTCTTC.

V is TRBV27 and J is TRBJ1-3, with D perhaps TRBD1 (5 bases). Trimming left V 6 bases short and J 1 base short, with 13 bases between. This CDR3 comprises 15 residues. CDR1 and CDR2 from the germline V gene are MNHEY and SMNVEV (reference sequence). CDR3 in DNA: TGTGCCAGCAGCATTCGGGGGAGTTCTGGAAACACCATATATTTT. The encoded protein is CASSIRGSSGNTIYF.

The chain couples TRBV4-2 to TRBJ2-7, with 13 bases matching TRBD2. The germline CDR1 and CDR2 sequences are LGHNA and YNFKEQ. This CDR3 contains 14 residues. Trimming removed 5 bases from V and 7 bases from J; junction bases left unmatched: 5. The CDR3 protein is CASSGTSGIGEQYF. The CDR3 region has the DNA TGTGCCAGCAGCGGGACTAGCGGGATTGGTGAGCAGTACTTC.

Points on this clone: The sample contains more than one DNA sequence encoding this CDR3. The V gene is TRBV18, the J gene TRBJ1-1; 7 bases match TRBD1. The trim removed 3 bases at V and 0 bases at J, leaving 1 base unmatched. This CDR3 contains 14 residues. The germline gives CDR1 KGHSH, CDR2 LQKENI. This chain's CDR3 is CASSPTGVNTEAFF. The CDR3, as DNA: TGTGCCAGCTCACCCACAGGGGTGAACACTGAAGCTTTCTTT.

The chain carries TRBV28 and TRBJ2-7; D possibly corresponds to TRBD1 (5 bases). The CDR3 runs to 15 residues. CDR1 MDHEN and CDR2 SYDVKM come from the germline V gene. Trimming pared 4 bases from V and 0 bases from J, leaving 13 bases between. In nucleotides, the CDR3 is TGTGCCAGCAGTTCGACATGGGGCAACTCCTACGAGCAGTACTTC. Protein: CASSSTWGNSYEQYF. The complete variable domain, with remaining parts taken from reference TRBV28 and TRBJ2-7, reads DVKVTQSSRYLVKRTGEKVFLECVQDMDHENMFWYRQDPGLGLRLIYFSYDVKMKEKGDIPEGYSVSREKKERFSLILESASTNQTSMYLCASSSTWGNSYEQYFGPGTRLTVT.

The V and J genes are TRBV9 and TRBJ2-4; TRBD2 agrees at 8 bases. CDR3 length equals 16 residues. Germline trimming cut 3 bases from V and 0 bases from J; bases unmatched to any gene: 5. Germline values: CDR1 SGDLS, CDR2 YYNGEE. CDR3: CASSAPGGAAKNIQYF. As DNA, the CDR3 is TGTGCCAGCAGCGCCCCGGGGGGGGCAGCCAAAAACATTCAGTACTTC. Combining the CDR3 with reference TRBV9 and TRBJ2-4 gives the whole variable domain DSGVTQTPKHLITATGQRVTLRCSPRSGDLSVYWYQQSLDQGLQFLIQYYNGEERAKGNILERFSAQQFPDLHSELNLSSLELGDSALYFCASSAPGGAAKNIQYFGAGTRLSVL.

The chain joins TRBV6-1 to TRBJ2-2; TRBD2 might be the D (6 bases). Trimming cost V 2 bases and J 5 bases, with 9 bases left between them. The germline CDR1 and CDR2 sequences are MNHNS and SASEGT. CDR3 length: 14 amino acids. Here the CDR3 reads CASSELASTGELFF. DNA of the CDR3: TGTGCCAGCAGTGAACTAGCGAGTACCGGGGAGCTGTTTTTT.

The chain combines TRBV7-3 with TRBJ2-1; D unresolved. The CDR3 loop spans 16 amino acids. Germline lookup yields CDR1 SGHTA and CDR2 FQGTGA. V gave up 0 bases and J gave up 0 bases, with 9 bases separating them. The DNA of the CDR3 is TGTGCCAGCAGCTTAACGGTTGATAGCTCCTACAATGAGCAGTTCTTC. Its protein is CASSLTVDSSYNEQFF.

J is TRBJ1-2 and V is TRBV7-9; D may be TRBD1 (6 bases). Looked up from germline, CDR1 is SEHNR and CDR2 is FQNEAQ (reference sequence). V lost 5 bases, J lost 4 bases, and 17 bases lay in between. CDR3 length: 15 amino acids. The CDR3 coding sequence is TGTGCCAGCAGCCCGCCAGCAGGGGTACTCTATGGCTACACCTTC. This encodes CASSPPAGVLYGYTF.

V usage is TRBV4-1 and J usage is TRBJ1-1, with 8 bases identical to TRBD1. With 2 bases clipped from V and 6 bases from J, the junction kept 8 bases outside the gene matches. The CDR3 extends over 15 amino acids. CDR1 and CDR2 from the germline V gene are MGHRA and YSYEKL. DNA for the CDR3: TGCGCCAGCAGCCAACTAACAGGGGGTCCGGCTGAAGCTTTCTTT. Its translation: CASSQLTGGPAEAFF.